The clone carrying this T cell receptor (beta chain) was observed at least ten times. This sample was included in a study of T cells after yellow fever vaccination. TCRdb used MiXCR to reprocess the 5' RACE reads, holding one entry per CDR3 protein. The profile shows some 320,000 distinct CDR3 sequences, around 9.3% of them singletons. The TCR sequence derives from a man between 18 and 29 years old who received the YFV17D yellow fever vaccine. This specimen was CD4+ T cells sorted from PBMCs, taken 5 days after the yellow fever booster vaccination.

Here the CDR3 reads CASSASTSDYGYTF. The CDR3 DNA is TGTGCCAGCAGCGCATCTACATCTGACTATGGCTACACCTTC. V gene TRBV9 combines with J gene TRBJ1-2, with D hard to call. V was pared by 3 bases and J by 3 bases, with 12 bases between. The CDR3 loop spans 14 amino acids. The germline gives CDR1 SGDLS, CDR2 YYNGEE.